A selection of T cell receptor beta chains follows, all from one sample in a study of T cell repertoires in cytomegalovirus infection. TCRdb called the reads again in MiXCR, with one record for every CDR3 protein. This sample has approximately 200,000 distinct CDR3 sequences, with 25% to 30% found just once. The sequenced sample was PBMCs. Every receptor here comes from a human donor in good health (CMV status not recorded). Some clones in this sample may be carry-over from other donors' samples. CDR3s include the opening cysteine and the closing phenylalanine or tryptophan. The order of the fields is V gene, J gene, CDR3 length, clone size, CDR3 protein. Clone size is stated in some rows and not others, as once, few, many or a class when expanded.

TRBV7-8	TRBJ2-1	15	-	CASIPGGPGYNEQFF
TRBV5-5	TRBJ1-5	15	-	CASSTTGGSNQPQHF
TRBV3-1	TRBJ2-7	14	-	CASSAGTTSYEQYF
TRBV5-1	TRBJ2-7	14	-	CASSLSQGAGEQYF
TRBV19	TRBJ1-1	17	-	CASSILPVRSKNTEAFF
TRBV18	TRBJ2-1	15	-	CASSVSGGSYNEQFF
TRBV10-2	TRBJ1-2	14	-	CASLLEQGAGGYTF
TRBV10-3	TRBJ1-1	13	-	CAIGGGTGTEAFF
TRBV12-3/TRBV12-4	TRBJ1-5	13	-	CASSLGEGQPQHF
TRBV4-3	TRBJ1-1	13	-	CASSPSPRDEAFF
TRBV15	TRBJ1-1	16	few	CATSRPGTGLNTEAFF
TRBV5-6	TRBJ2-7	17	-	CASSLRGATGIRDEQYF
TRBV5-1	TRBJ2-1	16	-	CASSTGLAGGYNEQFF
TRBV12-3/TRBV12-4	TRBJ2-3	15	many	CASYLAGRGTDTQYF
TRBV25-1	TRBJ1-1	16	-	CASSGTGALRGVEAFF
TRBV7-2	TRBJ2-5	14	few	CASSPELAEETQYF
TRBV12-5	TRBJ2-7	13	-	CASGSGTGNEQYF
TRBV2	TRBJ2-1	14	-	CASDRTGSVNEQFF
TRBV7-2	TRBJ2-3	14	many	CASSRPGRGDTQYF
TRBV6-6	TRBJ1-5	18	-	CASIYYRPGTNSNQPQHF
TRBV7-3	TRBJ2-1	16	-	CASSQVRDSSYNEQFF
TRBV15	TRBJ1-3	15	once	CATSRGGRSGNTIYF
TRBV6-8	TRBJ2-2	12	few	CASSYPTGELFF
TRBV7-8	TRBJ2-7	15	many	CASSTAPDRTYEQYF
TRBV19	TRBJ1-2	14	-	CASSIDRQNYGYTF
TRBV7-2	TRBJ2-1	16	-	CASSSYGTGHYNEQFF
TRBV7-9	TRBJ1-4	13	few	CASSHTLNEKLFF
TRBV7-2	TRBJ2-5	15	many	CASVLGTTNQETQYF
TRBV7-3	TRBJ2-5	15	few	CASSLGVGYQETQYF
TRBV29-1	TRBJ1-5	11	-	CSLDRHQPQHF
TRBV5-5	TRBJ2-7	15	-	CASSLDDRTMGEQYF
TRBV7-2	TRBJ2-3	14	many	CASSSLLQGDTQYF
TRBV7-9	TRBJ1-3	16	-	CASSSGGSRSGNTIYF
TRBV7-9	TRBJ1-5	16	-	CASSLSGAGRNQPQHF
TRBV30	TRBJ2-2	13	few	CAWSVLSTGELFF
TRBV6-2/TRBV6-3	TRBJ2-3	17	few	CASSRSGGSGVTDTQYF